Listed below are T cell receptor beta chains from one sample, sequenced in a study of T cell responses to AZD1222 COVID-19 vaccine. Only in-frame clones appear in the TCRdb table, and some are missing; sequencing was by immunoSEQ multiplex PCR. The sample yields 100,000 to 150,000 clones, about 90% seen once. The source material was peripheral blood, sampled on day 0 of AZD1222 vaccination. Receptor source: an adult in good health. CDR3s leave out the opening cysteine and the closing phenylalanine or tryptophan. The D gene is left open where the match is weak. Size is stated for part of the rows, as once, few or many counts, or as a class when the clone is expanded.

d_call,v_call,j_call,clone_size,cdr3_aa
NA,TRBV7-2,TRBJ1-2,NA,ASSLAPDRGRGYT
TRBD1,TRBV7-2,TRBJ1-5,NA,ASSQGEKSNQPQH
NA,TRBV13,TRBJ1-1,NA,ASSPSTWTQTPNTEAF
NA,TRBV27,TRBJ1-2,NA,ASSLSGGKRNGYT
NA,TRBV27,TRBJ1-5,once,ASSLWGGNQPQH
NA,TRBV4-3,TRBJ1-4,NA,ASSQDFRNPNEKLF
TRBD1,TRBV5-1,TRBJ2-5,NA,ASSLSTGGRDGETQY
NA,TRBV5-6,TRBJ1-5,NA,ASSTAPGQNQH
NA,TRBV2,TRBJ2-7,NA,ASSDGAASYEQY
TRBD1,TRBV28,TRBJ2-6,NA,ASSVDRGDAGANVLT
TRBD1,TRBV4-1,TRBJ1-6,NA,ASNLREQGDSPLH
TRBD2,TRBV28,TRBJ2-7,NA,ASSSPTSGVPYEQY
TRBD1,TRBV10-3,TRBJ2-1,NA,AIRGDRGLNEQF
NA,TRBV6-1,TRBJ1-5,once,ASSEQQGHQPQH
TRBD1,TRBV27,TRBJ1-5,NA,ASRNFPGTDTH
NA,TRBV27,TRBJ1-1,NA,ASSIDPRTALNTEAF
NA,TRBV28,TRBJ1-5,NA,ASSRGQISNQPQH
NA,TRBV7-8,TRBJ2-1,few,ASSLMEGIFYNEQF
NA,TRBV7-2,TRBJ2-1,NA,ASSLQRSSNEQF
TRBD2,TRBV27,TRBJ2-1,NA,ASNVAGYNEQF
NA,TRBV6-5,TRBJ1-1,NA,ASRLRQTANTEAF
NA,TRBV21-1,TRBJ2-1,NA,ASSPTGQVGGNEQF
NA,TRBV28,TRBJ2-7,NA,ASSPADTTHYEQY
NA,TRBV28,TRBJ1-5,NA,ASNVGNQPQH
TRBD1,TRBV6-5,TRBJ1-1,NA,ASSLGQARKAF
NA,TRBV5-1,TRBJ1-1,NA,ASSLDRALEQEAF
TRBD2,TRBV5-1,TRBJ2-7,NA,ASTPRTSGTYEQY
TRBD1,TRBV12-3/TRBV12-4,TRBJ2-5,NA,ASSPTGTGTQY
TRBD1,TRBV30,TRBJ1-6,NA,AWRRQGNSPLH
NA,TRBV3-1/TRBV3-2,TRBJ2-2,NA,ASSRYTGELF
NA,TRBV7-2,TRBJ2-7,NA,ASSFRTGGGNEQY
NA,TRBV7-8,TRBJ2-5,once,ASSPGQETQY
NA,TRBV25-1,TRBJ2-5,NA,ASSESSSRLQETQY
TRBD2,TRBV4-3,TRBJ2-4,NA,ASSQGWTSGGPRAKNIQY
NA,TRBV2,TRBJ2-1,NA,ASSERPYNEQF
TRBD1,TRBV7-6,TRBJ1-5,NA,ASSPDRGSNQPQH
NA,TRBV7-3,TRBJ1-1,NA,ASSRDMNTEAF
TRBD1,TRBV20-1,TRBJ1-5,NA,SASYRGLGQPQH
TRBD1,TRBV24-1,TRBJ2-5,NA,ATSAWDRGETQY
NA,TRBV30,TRBJ1-1,few,AWSRVASVDTEAF
NA,TRBV5-4,TRBJ1-1,NA,ASSLRGGETEAF
NA,TRBV30,TRBJ1-6,NA,AWTPPDPNNSPLH
NA,TRBV27,TRBJ1-6,NA,ASSDRSSYNSPLH
TRBD2,TRBV5-1,TRBJ2-5,NA,ASSRTSGEGGIETQY